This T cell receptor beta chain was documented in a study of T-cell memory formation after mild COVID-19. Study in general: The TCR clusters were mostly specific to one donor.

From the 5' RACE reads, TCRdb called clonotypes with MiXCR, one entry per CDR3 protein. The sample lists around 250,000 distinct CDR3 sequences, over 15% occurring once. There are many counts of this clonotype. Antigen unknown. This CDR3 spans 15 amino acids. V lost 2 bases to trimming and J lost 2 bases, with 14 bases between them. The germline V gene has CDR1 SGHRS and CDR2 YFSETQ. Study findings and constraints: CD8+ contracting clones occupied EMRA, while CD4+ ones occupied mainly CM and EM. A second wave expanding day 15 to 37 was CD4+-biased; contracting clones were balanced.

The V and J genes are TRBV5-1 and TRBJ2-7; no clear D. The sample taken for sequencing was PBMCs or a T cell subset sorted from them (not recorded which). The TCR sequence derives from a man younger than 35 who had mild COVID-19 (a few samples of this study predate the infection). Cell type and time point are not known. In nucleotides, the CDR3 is TGCGCCAGCAGCTTTGGGTATCCTGAAGCCTACGAGCAGTACTTC. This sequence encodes CASSFGYPEAYEQYF.